This T cell receptor beta chain is drawn from a study of blood T cell repertoires in COVID-19. Study overall: Acute-phase and convalescent COVID-19 samples originated in the United States, Italy and Spain. PBMCs, B-cell-depleted T cells, or T cells were the source of the cDNA or gDNA that made up the material.

Profiled with immunoSEQ multiplex PCR; TCRdb holds only in-frame clones, not every one. The sample carries fewer than 450,000 clones, over 75% recorded once. The germline CDR1 and CDR2 sequences are LGHNA and YNFKEQ. The junction had 11 bases not matched to a gene; V was cut back by 4 bases and J by 6 bases. The CDR3 sequence is 15 residues long. Symptom resolution, clearance, or two negative PCRs marked the recovered donors of Cohort 3. The chain joins TRBV4-2 to TRBJ1-2; 7 bases are a match to TRBD1. Material for sequencing was PBMCs or T cells enriched from blood (not recorded which). The TCR was taken from a woman in her 30s who had recovered from COVID-19. As DNA, the CDR3 is TGTGCCAGCAGCCCCCGGGAGGGGGCATTAAATGGCTACACCTTC. This encodes CASSPREGALNGYTF.